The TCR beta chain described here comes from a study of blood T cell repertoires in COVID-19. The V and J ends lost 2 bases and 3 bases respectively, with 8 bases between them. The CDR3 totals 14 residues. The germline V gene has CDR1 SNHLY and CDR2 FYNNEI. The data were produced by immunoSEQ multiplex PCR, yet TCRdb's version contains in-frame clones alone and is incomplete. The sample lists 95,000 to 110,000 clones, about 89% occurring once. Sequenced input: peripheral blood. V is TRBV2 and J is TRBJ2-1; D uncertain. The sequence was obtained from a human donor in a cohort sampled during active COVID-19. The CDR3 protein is CASSELVSYNEQFF. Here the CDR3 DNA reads TGTGCCAGCAGTGAACTCGTCAGCTACAATGAGCAGTTCTTC.